The 9 T cell receptor beta chains presented below share a single source sample, sequenced in a study of T cells in Graves' hyperthyroidism and ophthalmopathy. It was RNA transcripts that yielded the amplified TCR beta CDR3 regions. Researchers ran a first-round RT-PCR on the TCR CDR3 using the HTBI primer set. TCRdb re-derived calls from the multiplex PCR reads in MiXCR, one entry per CDR3 protein. The top ten clones hold over 8% of a sample with hundreds of thousands of distinct CDR3 sequences, over 35% of them seen once. Input material: blood. These TCRs come from a young man with Graves' hyperthyroidism.

This clonotype was seen more than once but under ten times. The gene calls are TRBV12-3 or TRBV12-4 and TRBJ1-2; maybe TRBD1 (5 bases). V was pared by 6 bases and J by 5 bases, with 16 bases between. The CDR3 is 14 amino acids. DNA for the CDR3: TGTGCCAGCAGCCTAGGCTCGACAGATTATGGCTACACCTTC. This gives the protein CASSLGSTDYGYTF.

The chain recombines TRBV5-1 with TRBJ2-5, with a weak D call TRBD2 (5 bases). Trimming stripped 7 bases from V and 5 bases from J, with 15 bases between. The CDR3 totals 13 residues. From germline, CDR1 is SGHRS and CDR2 YFSETQ. The CDR3 nucleotides are TGCGCCAGCGGCGACGGGGATTGGGAGACCCAGTACTTC. Translating gives CASGDGDWETQYF.

The genes are TRBV2 and TRBJ1-1; 7 bases fit TRBD1. V lost 10 bases, J lost 4 bases, and 9 bases stayed unmatched. The CDR3 covers 13 residues. Germline V gene sequence: CDR1 SNHLY, CDR2 FYNNEI. The CDR3 coding sequence is TGTGCCACCAGGGGGTATTTGACCACTGAAGCTTTCTTT. It yields the protein CATRGYLTTEAFF.

The table lists this clonotype with a count of one. The CDR3 reads CARDYRGETQYF. The CDR3 DNA reads TGTGCTAGAGATTACAGGGGAGAGACCCAGTACTTC. The chain carries TRBV25-1 and TRBJ2-5; TRBD1 agrees at 7 bases. CDR3 size: 12 residues. Germline values: CDR1 MGHDK, CDR2 SYGVNS.

V and J are TRBV19 and TRBJ2-2; 8 bases align to TRBD1. Per the germline V gene, CDR1 is LNHDA and CDR2 is SQIVND (reference sequence). V lost 4 bases to trimming and J lost 4 bases; unmatched junction nucleotides: 5. The CDR3 consists of 15 residues. CDR3: CASSRDRLTTGELFF. DNA for the CDR3: TGTGCCAGTAGTAGGGACAGGCTCACCACCGGGGAGCTGTTTTTT.

This clonotype was observed many times. V and J are TRBV9 and TRBJ1-4; weak D call: TRBD1 (6 bases). CDR1 SGDLS and CDR2 YYNGEE come from the germline V gene. V lost 3 bases, J lost 8 bases, and 11 bases lay in between. The CDR3 runs 13 residues. As DNA, the CDR3 is TGTGCCAGCAGCGCGGGACATAAGGAAAAACTGTTTTTT. Translating gives CASSAGHKEKLFF.

The chain recombines TRBV12-3 or TRBV12-4 with TRBJ1-4, with 11 bases lining up with TRBD1. V lost 4 bases, J lost 7 bases, and 8 bases stayed unmatched. The CDR3 runs to 16 residues. CDR3 DNA: TGTGCCAGCAGTTCGGGACAGGGGGTTAGTCGTGAAAAACTGTTTTTT. Translation gives CASSSGQGVSREKLFF.

This clonotype was counted a few times. The chain is built from TRBV9 and TRBJ2-5; the match to TRBD1 covers 8 bases. Germline lookup yields CDR1 SGDLS and CDR2 YYNGEE. The CDR3 consists of 15 residues. V shed 4 bases and J 3 bases; nucleotides not matched to a gene: 8. The DNA of the CDR3 is TGTGCCAGCAGCCTCGACAGGGGCCCCGAAGAGACCCAGTACTTC. Protein product: CASSLDRGPEETQYF.

This clonotype was seen many times. The V and J genes are TRBV29-1 and TRBJ1-1; no clear D. V lost 6 bases, J lost 10 bases, and 21 bases lay in between. The germline CDR1 and CDR2 sequences are SQVTM and ANQGSEA. This CDR3 is built from 13 residues. CDR3 nucleotides: TGCAGCGTCGAGCCCCGAGAGGTCGTGTCAGCTTTCTTT. This translates into CSVEPREVVSAFF.